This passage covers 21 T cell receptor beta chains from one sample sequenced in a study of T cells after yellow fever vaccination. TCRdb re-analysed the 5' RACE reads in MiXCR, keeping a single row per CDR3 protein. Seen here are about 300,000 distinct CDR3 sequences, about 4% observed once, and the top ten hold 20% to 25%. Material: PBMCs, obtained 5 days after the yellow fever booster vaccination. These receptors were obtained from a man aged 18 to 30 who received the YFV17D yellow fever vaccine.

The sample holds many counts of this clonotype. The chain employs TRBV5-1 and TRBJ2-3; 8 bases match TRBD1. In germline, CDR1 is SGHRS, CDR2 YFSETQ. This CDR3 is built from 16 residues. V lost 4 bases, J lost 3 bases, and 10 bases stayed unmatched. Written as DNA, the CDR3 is TGCGCCAGCAGCCGAACGACAGGGGTTGTGACAGATACGCAGTATTTT. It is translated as CASSRTTGVVTDTQYF.

CDR3 nucleotides: TGCAGTGCTTTAGGTACGACAGGGGACCCAAGCCGTGTTTCCAAAAACATTCAGTACTTC. This translates into CSALGTTGDPSRVSKNIQYF. The chain uses TRBV20-1 and TRBJ2-4; 8 bases line up with TRBD1. The CDR3 loop spans 20 amino acids. Germline V gives CDR1 DFQATT, CDR2 SNEGSKA (reference sequence). The J segment lost 2 bases and the V segment lost 5 bases, leaving 23 bases of the junction unmatched.

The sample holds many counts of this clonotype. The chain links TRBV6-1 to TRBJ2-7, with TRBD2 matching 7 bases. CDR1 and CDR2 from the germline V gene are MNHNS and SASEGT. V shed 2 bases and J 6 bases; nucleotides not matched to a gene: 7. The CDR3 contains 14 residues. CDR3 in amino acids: CASSEPSLAAEQYF. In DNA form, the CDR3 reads TGTGCCAGCAGTGAACCCTCCCTAGCGGCCGAGCAGTACTTC.

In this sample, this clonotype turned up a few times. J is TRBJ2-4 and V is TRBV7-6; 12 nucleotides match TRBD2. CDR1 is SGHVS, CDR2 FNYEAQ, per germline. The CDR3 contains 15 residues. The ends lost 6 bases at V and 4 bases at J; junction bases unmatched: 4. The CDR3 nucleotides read TGTGCCAGCAGTGCTAGCGGGGGGGGTAAAAACATTCAGTACTTC. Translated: CASSASGGGKNIQYF.

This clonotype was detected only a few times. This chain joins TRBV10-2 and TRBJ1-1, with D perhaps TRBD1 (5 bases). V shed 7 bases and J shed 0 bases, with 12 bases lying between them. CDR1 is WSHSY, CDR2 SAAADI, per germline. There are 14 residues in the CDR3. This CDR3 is CASTMGRLNTEAFF. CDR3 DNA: TGCGCCAGCACGATGGGACGGCTGAACACTGAAGCTTTCTTT.

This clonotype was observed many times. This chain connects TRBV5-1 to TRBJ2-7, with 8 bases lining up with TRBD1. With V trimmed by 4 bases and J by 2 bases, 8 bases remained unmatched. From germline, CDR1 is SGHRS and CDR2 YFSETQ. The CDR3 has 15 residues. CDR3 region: CASSLQGQGPYEQYF. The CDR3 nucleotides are TGCGCCAGCAGCCTTCAAGGACAGGGCCCCTACGAGCAGTACTTC. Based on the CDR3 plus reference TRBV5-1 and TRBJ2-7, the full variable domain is KAGVTQTPRYLIKTRGQQVTLSCSPISGHRSVSWYQQTPGQGLQFLFEYFSETQRNKGNFPGRFSGRQFSNSRSEMNVSTLELGDSALYLCASSLQGQGPYEQYFGPGTRLTVT.

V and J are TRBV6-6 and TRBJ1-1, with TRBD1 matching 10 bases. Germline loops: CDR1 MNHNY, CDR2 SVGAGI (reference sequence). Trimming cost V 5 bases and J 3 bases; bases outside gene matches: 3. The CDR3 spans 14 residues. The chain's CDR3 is CASSRTGGHTEAFF. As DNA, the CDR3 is TGTGCCAGCAGTCGGACAGGGGGGCACACTGAAGCTTTCTTT.

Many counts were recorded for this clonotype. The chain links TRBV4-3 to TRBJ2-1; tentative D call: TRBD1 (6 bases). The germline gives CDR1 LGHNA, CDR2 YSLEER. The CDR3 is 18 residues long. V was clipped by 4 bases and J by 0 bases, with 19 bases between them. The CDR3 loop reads CASSRDTRVGRSYNEQFF. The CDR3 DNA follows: TGCGCCAGCAGCCGGGACACTAGGGTCGGCCGCTCCTACAATGAGCAGTTCTTC.

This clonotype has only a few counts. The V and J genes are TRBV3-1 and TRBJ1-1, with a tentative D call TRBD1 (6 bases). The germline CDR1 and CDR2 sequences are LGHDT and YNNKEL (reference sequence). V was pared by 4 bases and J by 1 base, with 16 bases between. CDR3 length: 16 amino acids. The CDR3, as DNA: TGTGCCAGCAGCCCCTGGACAGCCCCGGGGAACACTGAAGCTTTCTTT. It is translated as CASSPWTAPGNTEAFF.

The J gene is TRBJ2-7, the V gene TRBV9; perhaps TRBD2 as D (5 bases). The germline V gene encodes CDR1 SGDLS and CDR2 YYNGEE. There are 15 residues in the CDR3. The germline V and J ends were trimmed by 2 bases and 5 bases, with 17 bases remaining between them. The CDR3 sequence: CASSVDVKGADEQYF. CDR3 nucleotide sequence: TGTGCCAGCAGCGTGGACGTGAAGGGAGCGGACGAGCAGTACTTC.

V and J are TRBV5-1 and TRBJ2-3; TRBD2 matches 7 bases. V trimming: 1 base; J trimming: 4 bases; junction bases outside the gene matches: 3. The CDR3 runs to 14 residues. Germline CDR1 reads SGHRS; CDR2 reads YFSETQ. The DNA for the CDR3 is TGCGCCAGCAGCTTGACGGGGAGGGCAGATACGCAGTATTTT. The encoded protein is CASSLTGRADTQYF.

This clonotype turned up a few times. The CDR3 here is CASSLQQGYEQYV. DNA for the CDR3: TGTGCCAGCAGCTTACAACAGGGGTACGAGCAGTACGTC. The J gene is TRBJ2-7, the V gene TRBV7-3; 7 bases match TRBD1. Germline values: CDR1 SGHTA, CDR2 FQGTGA. Trimming removed 2 bases from V and 4 bases from J; junction bases left unmatched: 2. The CDR3 extends over 13 amino acids.

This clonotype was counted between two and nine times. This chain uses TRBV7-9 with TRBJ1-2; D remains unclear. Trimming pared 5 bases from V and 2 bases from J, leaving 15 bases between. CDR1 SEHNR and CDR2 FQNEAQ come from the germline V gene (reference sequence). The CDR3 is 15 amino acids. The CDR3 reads CASSPGPLLNYGYTF. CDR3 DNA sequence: TGTGCCAGCAGCCCTGGTCCCCTCCTAAACTATGGCTACACCTTC.

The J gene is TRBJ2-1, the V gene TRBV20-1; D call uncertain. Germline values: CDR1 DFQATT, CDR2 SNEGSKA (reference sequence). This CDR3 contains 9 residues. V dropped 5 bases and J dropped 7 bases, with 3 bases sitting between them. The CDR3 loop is CSAPNEQFF. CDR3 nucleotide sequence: TGCAGTGCTCCTAATGAGCAGTTCTTC.

The chain's CDR3 is CATSDPRRGYTEAFF. The CDR3 nucleotides read TGTGCCACCAGTGATCCCCGGCGGGGGTACACTGAAGCTTTCTTT. V is TRBV24-1 and J is TRBJ1-1; D perhaps matches TRBD1 (5 bases). The CDR3 runs to 15 residues. V lost 3 bases, J lost 3 bases, and 13 bases lay in between. Per the germline V gene, CDR1 is KGHDR and CDR2 is SFDVKD.

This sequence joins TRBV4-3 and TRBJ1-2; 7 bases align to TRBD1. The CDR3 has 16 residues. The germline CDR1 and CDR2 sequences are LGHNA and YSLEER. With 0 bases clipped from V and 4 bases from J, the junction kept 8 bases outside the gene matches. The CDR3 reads CASSQDLRGQVYGYTF. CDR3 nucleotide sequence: TGCGCCAGCAGCCAAGATTTAAGGGGGCAGGTCTATGGCTACACCTTC.

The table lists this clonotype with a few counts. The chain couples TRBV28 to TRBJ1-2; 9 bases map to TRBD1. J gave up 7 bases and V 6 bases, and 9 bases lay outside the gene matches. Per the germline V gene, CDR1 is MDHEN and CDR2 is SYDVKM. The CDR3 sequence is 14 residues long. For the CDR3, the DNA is TGTGCCAGCAGGTCTACAGGGGGCGCGGGTGGCTACACCTTC. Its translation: CASRSTGGAGGYTF.

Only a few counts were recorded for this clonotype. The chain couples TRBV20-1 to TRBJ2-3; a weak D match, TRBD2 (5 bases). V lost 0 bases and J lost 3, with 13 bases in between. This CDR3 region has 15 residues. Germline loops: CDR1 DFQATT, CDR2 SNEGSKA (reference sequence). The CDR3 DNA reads TGCAGTGCTAGAGATCCGGCTAGCAGGACAGATACGCAGTATTTT. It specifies CSARDPASRTDTQYF.

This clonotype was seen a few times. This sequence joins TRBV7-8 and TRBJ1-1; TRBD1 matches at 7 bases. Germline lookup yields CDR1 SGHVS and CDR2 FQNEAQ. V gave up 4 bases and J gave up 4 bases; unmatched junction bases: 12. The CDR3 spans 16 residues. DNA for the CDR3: TGTGCCAGCAGCTGGAGTGTGGGCAGGGGGTTCACTGAAGCTTTCTTT. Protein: CASSWSVGRGFTEAFF.

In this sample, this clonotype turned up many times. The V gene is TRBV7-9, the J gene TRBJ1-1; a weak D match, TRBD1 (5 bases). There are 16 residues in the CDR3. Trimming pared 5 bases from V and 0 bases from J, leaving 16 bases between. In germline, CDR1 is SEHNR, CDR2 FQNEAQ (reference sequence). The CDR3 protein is CASSQPEDTMNTEAFF. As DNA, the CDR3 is TGTGCCAGCAGCCAACCCGAGGACACCATGAACACTGAAGCTTTCTTT.

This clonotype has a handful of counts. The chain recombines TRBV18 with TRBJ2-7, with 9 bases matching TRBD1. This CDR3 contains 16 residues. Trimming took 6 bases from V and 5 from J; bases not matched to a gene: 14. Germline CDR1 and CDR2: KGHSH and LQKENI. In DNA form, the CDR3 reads TGTGCCAGCTCGCCAATAACCGGGACAGGGAGCCACGAGCAGTACTTC. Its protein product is CASSPITGTGSHEQYF.